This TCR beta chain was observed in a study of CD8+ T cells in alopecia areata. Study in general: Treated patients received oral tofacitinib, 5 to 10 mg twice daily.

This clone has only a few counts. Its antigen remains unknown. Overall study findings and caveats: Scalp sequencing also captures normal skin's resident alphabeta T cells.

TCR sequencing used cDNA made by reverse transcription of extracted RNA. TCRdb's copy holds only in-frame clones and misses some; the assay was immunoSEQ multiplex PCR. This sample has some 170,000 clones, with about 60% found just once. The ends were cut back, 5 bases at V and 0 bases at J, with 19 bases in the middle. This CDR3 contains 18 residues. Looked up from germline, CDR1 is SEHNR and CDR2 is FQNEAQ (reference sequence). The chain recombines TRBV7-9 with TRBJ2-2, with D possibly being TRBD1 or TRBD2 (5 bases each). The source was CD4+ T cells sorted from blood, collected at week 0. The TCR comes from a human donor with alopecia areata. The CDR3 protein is CASSPRRAGPSNTGELFF. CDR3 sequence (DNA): TGTGCCAGCAGCCCGAGGCGGGCAGGGCCTTCGAACACCGGGGAGCTGTTTTTT.